One and the same sample provided the 17 T cell receptor beta chains below, sequenced in a study of T-cell reconstitution after alpha-beta-depleted transplantation in children (dated by TCRdb to 2015 to 2016). The method was PCR. Sequencer: Illumina HiSeq 2500. To normalize quantification of the TCRbeta repertoire, the TCR libraries were built with molecular barcoding that relied on unique molecular identifiers. Using fastp at Q25 and MiXCR, TCRdb reprocessed the public reads and kept productive beta chains. Rows are unified per CDR3 protein, each entry keeping the most common DNA and genes. A total of over 550,000 distinct CDR3 sequences appear in this sample, roughly 10% of them only once. The top ten hold less than 5% of the sample. The sequencing used PBMCs from the stem cell graft donor, collected from the stem cell graft. The receptors here all came from a human donor who donated a stem cell graft to a child with acute myeloid leukemia.

This clonotype came up a few times. This chain links TRBV20-1 with TRBJ1-6; D not certain. CDR3 length: 15 residues. The V end lost 0 bases, the J end lost 9 bases, and 15 bases lay between the germline ends. CDR1 and CDR2 from the germline V gene are DFQATT and SNEGSKA (reference sequence). CDR3 in DNA: TGCAGTGCTAGAGACCTCCAGCAGCAGACTTCACCCCTCCACTTT. This sequence encodes CSARDLQQQTSPLHF.

This clonotype was detected many times. V gene TRBV28 combines with J gene TRBJ2-1, with 7 bases lining up with TRBD2. Germline values: CDR1 MDHEN, CDR2 SYDVKM. This CDR3 contains 17 residues. The ends lost 6 bases at V and 0 bases at J; junction bases unmatched: 11. The CDR3 protein is CASRPSGREPSYNEQFF. The DNA for the CDR3 is TGTGCCAGCAGACCCTCCGGGCGGGAGCCCTCCTACAATGAGCAGTTCTTC.

The table lists this clonotype with many counts. The chain recombines TRBV27 with TRBJ2-7; D might be TRBD2 (6 bases). The V gene lost 7 bases and the J gene lost 3 bases, with 13 bases spanning the gap. This CDR3 is built from 13 residues. The V gene's germline CDR1 is MNHEY and CDR2 SMNVEV (reference sequence). CDR3 amino acids: CASKRDLSYEQYF. DNA for the CDR3: TGTGCCAGCAAACGGGACTTGAGCTACGAGCAGTACTTC.

This clonotype was recorded a few times. The genes are TRBV30 and TRBJ2-3, with 13 nucleotides matching TRBD2. Trimming removed 4 bases from V and 4 bases from J; junction bases left unmatched: 8. CDR3 length: 16 amino acids. Germline V CDR1 and CDR2: GTSNPN, SVGIG (reference sequence). The chain's CDR3 is CAWTPGTSGVSDTQYF. The CDR3 nucleotides read TGTGCCTGGACCCCGGGGACTAGCGGGGTTTCAGATACGCAGTATTTT.

This clonotype was seen a handful of times. This chain joins TRBV7-2 and TRBJ1-6, with D maybe TRBD1 (6 bases). V lost 1 base and J 7 bases, leaving 11 bases between the germline ends. CDR3 length: 15 residues. Germline loops: CDR1 SGHTA, CDR2 FQGNSA. CDR3 sequence reads: CASSLGGPINSPLHF. The CDR3 DNA sequence: TGTGCCAGCAGCTTAGGGGGGCCTATAAATTCACCCCTCCACTTT.

This clonotype was recorded at least ten times. The chain combines TRBV12-3 or TRBV12-4 with TRBJ2-7; 9 positions match TRBD1. With V trimmed by 5 bases and J by 5 bases, 7 bases remained unmatched. CDR3 length: 14 amino acids. CDR3 in DNA: TGTGCCAGCAGTCGGCTGGACAGGGGCCACGAGCAGTACTTC. Translating gives CASSRLDRGHEQYF.

In this sample, this clonotype turned up many times. CDR3 in DNA: TGCAGCGTTCTTAGCGGGAAAGATGAGCAGTTCTTC. Residues: CSVLSGKDEQFF. This rearrangement joins TRBV29-1 to TRBJ2-1, with 8 bases that match TRBD2. The CDR3 is 12 residues long. J gave up 8 bases and V 5 bases, and 5 bases lay outside the gene matches. Germline V lookup: CDR1 SQVTM, CDR2 ANQGSEA.

This clonotype was counted a few times. The J gene is TRBJ1-5, the V gene TRBV25-1, with no clear D. CDR1 and CDR2 from the germline V gene are MGHDK and SYGVNS. This CDR3 has 13 residues. The V end was cut by 6 bases, the J end by 4 bases, with 10 bases between. The CDR3 loop reads CASRGFGNQPQHF. As DNA, the CDR3 is TGTGCCAGCAGAGGGTTTGGGAATCAGCCCCAGCATTTT.

This chain joins TRBV7-2 and TRBJ2-7; 7 bases match TRBD2. The CDR3 is 15 amino acids. Germline assignment: CDR1 SGHTA and CDR2 FQGNSA. V was clipped by 1 base and J by 4 bases; unmatched bases: 7. DNA of the CDR3: TGTGCCAGCAGCTTAGAAATTGGGCGGGAGTACGAGCAGTACTTC. Encoded protein: CASSLEIGREYEQYF.

There are many counts of this clonotype. V gene TRBV25-1 combines with J gene TRBJ2-1; TRBD1 agrees at 7 bases. The junction had 5 bases not matched to a gene; V was cut back by 3 bases and J by 6 bases. There are 14 residues in the CDR3. From germline, CDR1 is MGHDK and CDR2 SYGVNS. CDR3 DNA sequence: TGTGCCAGCAGTGAGAGTGGGACAGTCAATGAGCAGTTCTTC. Its protein is CASSESGTVNEQFF.

The chain links TRBV20-1 to TRBJ2-1, with 7 positions matching TRBD2. The V segment lost 4 bases and the J segment 5 bases; nucleotides outside the gene matches: 14. Germline V lookup: CDR1 DFQATT, CDR2 SNEGSKA (reference sequence). CDR3 size: 16 residues. CDR3 loop: CSATPPTSWRNNEQFF. Here the CDR3 DNA reads TGCAGTGCTACTCCCCCGACTAGCTGGAGAAACAATGAGCAGTTCTTC.

Only a few counts were recorded for this clonotype. The genes are TRBV3-1 and TRBJ2-3; 7 bases are a match to TRBD2. This CDR3 has 16 amino acids. Germline trimming cut 3 bases from V and 2 bases from J; bases unmatched to any gene: 8. In germline, CDR1 is LGHDT, CDR2 YNNKEL (reference sequence). CDR3 sequence (DNA): TGTGCCAGCAGCCAGAGAGCGGGACCCTTCACAGATACGCAGTATTTT. Translated: CASSQRAGPFTDTQYF.

This clonotype was counted many times. The V and J genes are TRBV7-8 and TRBJ2-7, with TRBD2 as a possible D gene (6 bases). Germline V gives CDR1 SGHVS, CDR2 FQNEAQ. The V and J ends lost 5 bases and 5 bases respectively, with 16 bases between them. This CDR3 has 14 amino acids. CDR3 amino acids: CASSTDGTLDEQYF. CDR3 nucleotide sequence: TGTGCCAGCAGCACCGATGGGACTCTGGACGAGCAGTACTTC.

Written as DNA, the CDR3 is TGTGCCAGCAGTTTGTTAGTCCGAGGCTCCTACGAGCAGTACTTC. Translation gives CASSLLVRGSYEQYF. V usage is TRBV12-3 or TRBV12-4 and J usage is TRBJ2-7, with D unclear. The germline V and J ends were trimmed by 3 bases and 0 bases, with 12 bases remaining between them. The CDR3 extends over 15 amino acids.

This clonotype was seen a few times. The chain uses TRBV5-5 and TRBJ1-3, with D possibly being TRBD1 (6 bases). Germline V CDR1 and CDR2: SGHKS, YYEKEE (reference sequence). With 1 base removed from V and 6 bases from J, the gap between germline ends came to 14 bases. This CDR3 has 15 residues. The CDR3 sequence: CASSLSAGVPNTIYF. CDR3 nucleotide sequence: TGTGCCAGCAGCTTGTCGGCAGGGGTTCCAAACACCATATATTTT.

The CDR3 DNA reads TGTGCCAGCAGCCAATGGTCTAGCGGGAGTACGAAAGACGAGCAGTACTTC. Amino acids: CASSQWSSGSTKDEQYF. This sequence joins TRBV3-1 and TRBJ2-7, with 10 bases lining up with TRBD2. Germline-derived CDR1 and CDR2 are LGHDT and YNNKEL (reference sequence). The V gene end was trimmed by 2 bases and the J gene end by 5 bases; junction bases not matched to a gene: 12. CDR3 length: 17 amino acids.

This clonotype was observed a few times. V and J are TRBV6-2 or TRBV6-3 and TRBJ2-1; 10 nucleotides line up with TRBD2. CDR1 MNHEY and CDR2 SVGEGT come from the germline V gene. This CDR3 comprises 15 residues. V gave up 5 bases and J gave up 7 bases; unmatched junction bases: 8. The CDR3 loop is CASSRPGLARNEQFF. CDR3 DNA sequence: TGTGCCAGCAGTCGACCGGGACTAGCGAGGAATGAGCAGTTCTTC.